This T cell receptor beta chain was obtained from a study of TIL therapy for anti-PD-1-resistant metastatic lung cancer. Specified time point: pre-treatment sample, taken before nivolumab and TIL therapy. This was the immunoSEQ v3 assay. Repertoires were generated with immunoSEQ multiplex PCR, while TCRdb's copy carries only in-frame clones and drops some. The sample consists of approximately 16,000 clones, about 83% of them appearing once. Sequenced material: blood, taken at baseline. The TCR comes from a person aged 25-79 years with non-small cell lung cancer.

CDR3 sequence: CASSLGRGTYEQYF. In nucleotides, the CDR3 is TGTGCCAGCAGCTTAGGGAGAGGCACCTACGAGCAGTACTTC. This sequence joins TRBV11-1 and TRBJ2-7, with D unresolved. This CDR3 region has 14 residues. CDR1 SGHAT and CDR2 FQDESV come from the germline V gene (reference sequence). Trimming stripped 1 base from V and 2 bases from J, with 9 bases between.